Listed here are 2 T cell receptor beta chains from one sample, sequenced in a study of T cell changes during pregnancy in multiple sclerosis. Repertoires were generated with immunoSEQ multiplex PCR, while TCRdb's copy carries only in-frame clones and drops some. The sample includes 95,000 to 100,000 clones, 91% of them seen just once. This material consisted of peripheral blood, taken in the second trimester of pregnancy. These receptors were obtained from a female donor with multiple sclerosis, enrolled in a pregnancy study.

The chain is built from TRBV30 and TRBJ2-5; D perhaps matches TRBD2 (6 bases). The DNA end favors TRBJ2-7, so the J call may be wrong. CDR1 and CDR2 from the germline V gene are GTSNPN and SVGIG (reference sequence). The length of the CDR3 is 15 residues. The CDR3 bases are TGTGCCTCCACAGGCATCGGGAGAACTACCTACGAGCAGTACTTC. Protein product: CASTGIGRTTYEQYF.

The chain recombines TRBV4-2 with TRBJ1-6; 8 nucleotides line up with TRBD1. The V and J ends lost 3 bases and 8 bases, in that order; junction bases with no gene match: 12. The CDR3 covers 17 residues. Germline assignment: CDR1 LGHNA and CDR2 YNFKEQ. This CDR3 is CASSQYPATGAYSPLHF. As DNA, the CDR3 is TGTGCCAGCAGCCAGTACCCCGCGACAGGGGCGTATTCACCCCTCCACTTT.